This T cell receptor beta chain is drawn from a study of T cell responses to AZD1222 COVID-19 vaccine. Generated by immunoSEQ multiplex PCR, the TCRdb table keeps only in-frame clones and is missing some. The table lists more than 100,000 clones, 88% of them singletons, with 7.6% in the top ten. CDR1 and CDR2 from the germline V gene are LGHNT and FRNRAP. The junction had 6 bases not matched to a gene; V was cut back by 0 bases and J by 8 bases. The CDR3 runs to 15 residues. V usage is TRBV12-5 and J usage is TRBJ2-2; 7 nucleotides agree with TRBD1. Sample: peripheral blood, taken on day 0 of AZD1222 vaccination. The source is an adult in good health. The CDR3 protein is CASGLVLGGKGELFF. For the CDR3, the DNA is TGTGCTAGTGGTTTGGTATTAGGGGGCAAAGGGGAGCTGTTTTTT.